This T cell receptor beta chain was sequenced for a study of radiation and T cells in renal cell carcinoma. Findings and caveats of the study: No pretreatment tumor biopsies were available for baseline clonotypes.

The assay was immunoSEQ multiplex PCR, and TCRdb's table has in-frame clones only and misses some. The repertoire holds 150,000 to 200,000 clones, with about 87% as singletons. CDR1 and CDR2 (germline): LNHDA, SQIVND (reference sequence). J was trimmed by 4 bases and V by 6 bases; bases with no gene match: 2. The CDR3 extends over 12 amino acids. Time point given: blood 4 weeks post-SBRT, at nephrectomy. This sample's treatment: 15 Gy SBRT to primary tumor, nephrectomy 4 weeks later. As concerns this clone: Its antigen remains unknown. This specimen includes other DNA sequences encoding the same CDR3.

This material consisted of blood, taken from a patient whose treatment included radiotherapy and nephrectomy. The chain carries TRBV19 and TRBJ2-7, with 8 positions matching TRBD1. The sequence derives from a woman aged 45-65 years with renal cell carcinoma. The CDR3 bases are TGTGCCAGTAGCGGACAGGGATACGAGCAGTACTTC. It is translated as CASSGQGYEQYF.